The entry below describes one T cell receptor beta chain. Under the authors' procedure: Amplification from reference gene primers served as the basis for estimated nucleated cell counts. This table comes from immunoSEQ multiplex PCR, and its TCRdb copy is limited to in-frame clones, with some not included. V and J calls and clone size are those listed in that table; D and trimming were worked out from the DNA. Of 170,000 or so clones listed, approximately 90% are singletons. The source of the sample is a study of blood T cell repertoires in COVID-19. Study as a whole: The United States, Italy and Spain supplied acute and convalescent COVID-19 samples. The cDNA or gDNA used as material had been derived from T cells, B-cell-depleted T cells, or PBMCs.

Deletions cut 2 bases from V and 8 bases from J, with 13 bases between. The CDR3 extends over 13 amino acids. Germline V lookup: CDR1 SGHDT, CDR2 YYEEEE. The chain couples TRBV5-6 to TRBJ1-1; perhaps TRBD1 as D (5 bases). This receptor was identified in a woman aged 18 to 35 who had recovered from COVID-19. Sequencing was done on a sample of peripheral blood. CDR3 DNA: TGTGCCAGCAGCTTTGGCCGGGGGAGGGAAGCTTTCTTT. Translated, it gives CASSFGRGREAFF.